Listed below are T cell receptor beta chains from one sample, sequenced in a study of blood T cell repertoires in COVID-19. The protocol was immunoSEQ multiplex PCR, while the TCRdb copy is restricted to in-frame clones and leaves out a portion. The sample has 200,000 to 250,000 clones, around 83% seen once; the top ten hold under 1.5%. Material: peripheral blood. These receptors all stem from a woman aged 40 to 55 who had recovered from COVID-19. CDR3s include the opening cysteine and the closing phenylalanine or tryptophan. A D gene is named only where the DNA matches it firmly. Clone size, where shown, is once, few, many, or a class for clones that have expanded.

v_call: TRBV10-3
clone_size: NA
d_call: NA
cdr3_aa: CAISDLRATEAFF

v_call: TRBV30
clone_size: NA
d_call: NA
cdr3_aa: CAWSGDNRLEQYF

v_call: TRBV2
clone_size: NA
d_call: NA
cdr3_aa: CASSEGQRGPQHF

v_call: TRBV29-1
clone_size: NA
d_call: TRBD2
cdr3_aa: CSQTLAGGPYNEQFF

v_call: TRBV3-1/TRBV3-2
clone_size: NA
d_call: TRBD2
cdr3_aa: CASSPSGDLFNEQFF

v_call: TRBV6-2/TRBV6-3
clone_size: NA
d_call: NA
cdr3_aa: CASSYGGVGKNIQYF

v_call: TRBV7-2
clone_size: once
d_call: NA
cdr3_aa: CASSLGLNTGELFF

v_call: TRBV18
clone_size: once
d_call: TRBD1
cdr3_aa: CASSPRMLWDRGNEEQYF

v_call: TRBV28
clone_size: NA
d_call: TRBD1
cdr3_aa: CALRVGGADGYTF

v_call: TRBV30
clone_size: NA
d_call: NA
cdr3_aa: CAWSVKWVGARATQYF

v_call: TRBV27
clone_size: NA
d_call: NA
cdr3_aa: CASSPNTDTQYF

v_call: TRBV20-1
clone_size: NA
d_call: NA
cdr3_aa: CSASDTRHQETQYF

v_call: TRBV7-9
clone_size: NA
d_call: NA
cdr3_aa: CASSLVLSGSEQFF

v_call: TRBV9
clone_size: NA
d_call: TRBD1
cdr3_aa: CASSPTTTGAGNTIYF

v_call: TRBV13
clone_size: NA
d_call: TRBD1
cdr3_aa: CASSLGTGTSSYEQYF

v_call: TRBV9
clone_size: NA
d_call: TRBD1
cdr3_aa: CASSRDRGTDTQYF

v_call: TRBV5-6
clone_size: NA
d_call: NA
cdr3_aa: CASSTTGLTEAFF

v_call: TRBV5-6
clone_size: once
d_call: NA
cdr3_aa: CASSLGSGGQGNQPQHF

v_call: TRBV7-2
clone_size: NA
d_call: NA
cdr3_aa: CASSLVRAPEGAFF

v_call: TRBV9
clone_size: NA
d_call: NA
cdr3_aa: CASSVEGAWGEKLFF

v_call: TRBV2
clone_size: NA
d_call: NA
cdr3_aa: CASSSTGNNSPLHF

v_call: TRBV28
clone_size: once
d_call: TRBD1
cdr3_aa: CASSGGQGFNTEAFF

v_call: TRBV7-2
clone_size: NA
d_call: NA
cdr3_aa: CASSLADSYGYTF

v_call: TRBV7-2
clone_size: NA
d_call: TRBD1
cdr3_aa: CASRDNTGGTDTQYF

v_call: TRBV6-2/TRBV6-3
clone_size: NA
d_call: TRBD1
cdr3_aa: CASSFDRGGSPLHF

v_call: TRBV19
clone_size: NA
d_call: NA
cdr3_aa: CASTGQLNQPQHF

v_call: TRBV7-3
clone_size: NA
d_call: TRBD1
cdr3_aa: CASSAGPGQGRLDYGYTF

v_call: TRBV6-5
clone_size: NA
d_call: NA
cdr3_aa: CASSFVEEVNTEAFF

v_call: TRBV3-1/TRBV3-2
clone_size: NA
d_call: NA
cdr3_aa: CASSPPYRNGYTF

v_call: TRBV7-2
clone_size: NA
d_call: TRBD1
cdr3_aa: CASSFGQGSVGNQPQHF

v_call: TRBV7-2
clone_size: NA
d_call: TRBD1
cdr3_aa: CASSLTQGAGDNSPLHF

v_call: TRBV6-6
clone_size: NA
d_call: TRBD1
cdr3_aa: CASSEGAASQPQHF

v_call: TRBV11-2
clone_size: NA
d_call: NA
cdr3_aa: CASTGDREVGEQYF

v_call: TRBV4-3
clone_size: NA
d_call: TRBD2
cdr3_aa: CASSQGPSGGADEQFF

v_call: TRBV11-2
clone_size: once
d_call: TRBD1
cdr3_aa: CASSPNLRGQTQETQYF

v_call: TRBV18
clone_size: NA
d_call: TRBD2
cdr3_aa: CASSPPSGESSYNEQFF

v_call: TRBV28
clone_size: NA
d_call: TRBD1
cdr3_aa: CASEAPQGLGSPLHF

v_call: TRBV20-1
clone_size: NA
d_call: TRBD1
cdr3_aa: CSASFRQGLGAEAFF

v_call: TRBV19
clone_size: NA
d_call: NA
cdr3_aa: CASSIIGAADVAYGYTF

v_call: TRBV9
clone_size: NA
d_call: NA
cdr3_aa: CASSSPGNPNTGELFF

v_call: TRBV7-2
clone_size: NA
d_call: NA
cdr3_aa: CASSPHQTRGADTQYF

v_call: TRBV6-5
clone_size: NA
d_call: TRBD2
cdr3_aa: CASMTPGGTYEQYF

v_call: TRBV29-1
clone_size: NA
d_call: TRBD1
cdr3_aa: CSVEGTGGGYGYTF

v_call: TRBV30
clone_size: once
d_call: TRBD1
cdr3_aa: CAWSVTRAGGKNTF

v_call: TRBV15
clone_size: NA
d_call: TRBD1
cdr3_aa: CATSSPQGANTIYF

v_call: TRBV5-1
clone_size: once
d_call: TRBD1
cdr3_aa: CASRPGTGSYEQYF

v_call: TRBV7-2
clone_size: NA
d_call: TRBD2
cdr3_aa: CASSLAFLAGVYEQYF

v_call: TRBV19
clone_size: NA
d_call: TRBD1
cdr3_aa: CASSMWTGPSGNTIYF

v_call: TRBV5-1
clone_size: NA
d_call: NA
cdr3_aa: CASSRAGGNEKLFF

v_call: TRBV10-3
clone_size: NA
d_call: NA
cdr3_aa: CAISSGGGNQPQHF

v_call: TRBV28
clone_size: NA
d_call: NA
cdr3_aa: CASSPAGSSYEQYF

v_call: TRBV20-1
clone_size: NA
d_call: TRBD1
cdr3_aa: CSARLGGQQYF

v_call: TRBV6-1
clone_size: NA
d_call: NA
cdr3_aa: CASSEQTYNSPLHF

v_call: TRBV7-2
clone_size: NA
d_call: TRBD2
cdr3_aa: CASSLVGGVTETQYF

v_call: TRBV5-5
clone_size: NA
d_call: NA
cdr3_aa: CASSFAGDGYTF

v_call: TRBV30
clone_size: once
d_call: NA
cdr3_aa: CAWSVTPSGTEQFF

v_call: TRBV7-2
clone_size: NA
d_call: NA
cdr3_aa: CASRILSDYGYTF

v_call: TRBV3-1/TRBV3-2
clone_size: NA
d_call: NA
cdr3_aa: CASSQATAGNQETQYF